The 30 T cell receptor beta chains below were found in one sample sequenced in a study of blood T cell repertoires in COVID-19. Sequenced by immunoSEQ multiplex PCR; TCRdb stores in-frame clones only, minus some. This table holds a few hundred thousand clones, roughly 86% found once. The sample comprised peripheral blood. These receptors all come from a man older than 75 with acute or convalescent COVID-19.

The gene calls are TRBV6-2 or TRBV6-3 and TRBJ2-7; 8 nucleotides agree with TRBD1. This CDR3 is built from 14 residues. After removal of 5 bases from V and 5 bases from J, the junction contained 8 bases not matched to a gene. The germline CDR1 and CDR2 sequences are MNHEY and SVGEGT. The CDR3 bases are TGTGCCAGCAGTACCCCCCAGGACAGGGACGAGCAGTACTTC. This codes for CASSTPQDRDEQYF.

The chain links TRBV6-5 to TRBJ2-7; D is perhaps TRBD1 (6 bases). Germline-derived CDR1 and CDR2 are MNHEY and SVGAGI. The V end was cut by 3 bases, the J end by 5 bases, with 14 bases between. The CDR3 is made up of 14 amino acids. Here the CDR3 reads CASSYTDRLDEQYF. Written as DNA, the CDR3 is TGTGCCAGCAGTTATACCGACAGGCTCGACGAGCAGTACTTC.

The CDR3 region is CASSLAPRGGSPNEQFF. The DNA of the CDR3 is TGTGCCAGCAGCTTAGCGCCCCGCGGAGGCAGCCCCAATGAGCAGTTCTTC. The chain links TRBV7-2 to TRBJ2-1; D perhaps matches TRBD2 (5 bases). The CDR3 contains 17 residues. Germline V gives CDR1 SGHTA, CDR2 FQGNSA. Between the trimmed V and J ends, which lost 0 bases and 6 bases, there was a span of 18 bases.

The chain recombines TRBV4-2 with TRBJ1-6; no clear D. This CDR3 has 14 residues. The V end lost 6 bases, the J end lost 9 bases, and 15 bases lay between the germline ends. The germline V gene has CDR1 LGHNA and CDR2 YNFKEQ. CDR3 nucleotides: TGTGCCAGCAGTCTCCAGGTGGAAGGTTCACCCCTCCACTTT. Translation gives CASSLQVEGSPLHF.

Concerning this clone: One end of the junction is discordant with germline, which a read error may explain. This chain connects TRBV12-3 or TRBV12-4 to TRBJ2-1, with TRBD1 matching 10 bases. The CDR3 extends over 13 amino acids. CDR3 DNA: TGTGCCAGCAGTTCCCTTTTGGGACAGGGGTTGGTCTTC. Amino acids: CASSSLLGQGLVF.

This sequence joins TRBV6-5 and TRBJ2-7, with 7 positions matching TRBD2. Germline loops: CDR1 MNHEY, CDR2 SVGAGI. The CDR3 is 15 amino acids. The J segment lost 1 base and the V segment lost 7 bases, leaving 10 bases of the junction unmatched. CDR3 loop: CASMVGGVGSYEQYF. DNA of the CDR3: TGTGCCAGCATGGTGGGAGGGGTTGGATCCTACGAGCAGTACTTC.

The chain carries TRBV7-3 and TRBJ2-2, with no clear D. This CDR3 has 13 residues. Deletions cut 4 bases from V and 5 bases from J, with 8 bases between. Germline V lookup: CDR1 SGHTA, CDR2 FQGTGA. The CDR3: CASSSGGTGELFF. Written as DNA, the CDR3 is TGTGCCAGCAGCTCGGGTGGGACCGGGGAGCTGTTTTTT. The full variable domain, in which reference TRBV7-3 and TRBJ2-2 provide the parts outside the CDR3, is GAGVSQTPSNKVTEKGKYVELRCDPISGHTALYWYRQSLGQGPEFLIYFQGTGAADDSGLPNDRFFAVRPEGSVSTLKIQRTERGDSAVYLCASSSGGTGELFFGEGSRLTVL.

The chain is built from TRBV6-2 or TRBV6-3 and TRBJ1-1, with a weak D call TRBD1 (6 bases). Germline CDR1 and CDR2: MNHEY and SVGEGT. Deletions cut 0 bases from V and 7 bases from J, with 18 bases between. This CDR3 region has 16 residues. CDR3 nucleotides: TGTGCCAGCAGTTACTCGCCGGCCGAGGGGACATTTGAAGCTTTCTTT. Encoded protein: CASSYSPAEGTFEAFF.

This chain connects TRBV11-2 to TRBJ1-2; 7 bases align to TRBD1. This CDR3 is 14 amino acids long. The V gene's germline CDR1 is SGHAT and CDR2 FQNNGV. Unmatched junction bases numbered 4, after V lost 4 bases and J lost 2 bases. The CDR3 region is CASSWGQSNYGYTF. The CDR3 DNA reads TGTGCCAGCAGCTGGGGACAGAGCAACTATGGCTACACCTTC.

This sequence joins TRBV6-6 and TRBJ2-2; D unresolved. V was cut by 8 bases and J by 4 bases, with 8 bases left in between. Germline V gene lookup returns CDR1 MNHNY and CDR2 SVGAGI (reference sequence). The CDR3 loop spans 12 amino acids. The CDR3 here is CASALVTGELFF. As DNA, the CDR3 is TGTGCCAGCGCTTTAGTCACCGGGGAGCTGTTTTTT.

The CDR3 region has the DNA TGTGCCACCGCCGCGGACAGGGCGCGAGATACGCAGTATTTT. Translation gives CATAADRARDTQYF. The gene calls are TRBV25-1 and TRBJ2-3, with 8 nucleotides matching TRBD1. V lost 10 bases to trimming and J lost 5 bases; unmatched junction nucleotides: 11. The CDR3 spans 14 residues. Germline lookup yields CDR1 MGHDK and CDR2 SYGVNS.

J is TRBJ2-2 and V is TRBV3-1 (or the pseudogene TRBV3-2), with a weak D call TRBD1 (6 bases). This CDR3 region has 14 residues. The germline V gene has CDR1 LGHDT and CDR2 YNNKEL (reference sequence). V was shortened by 3 bases and J by 4 bases, with 9 bases between the two germline ends. The CDR3 region is CASSHNRVTGELFF. CDR3 nucleotides: TGTGCCAGCAGCCACAACAGGGTCACCGGGGAGCTGTTTTTT.

This sequence joins TRBV14 and TRBJ1-1, with D possibly matching TRBD1 (6 bases). The germline V gene has CDR1 SGHDN and CDR2 FVKESK. CDR3 size: 13 residues. V lost 8 bases, J lost 1 base, and 11 bases lay in between. Here the CDR3 DNA reads TGTGCCAGCGGACAGACACCGAACACTGAAGCTTTCTTT. Translating it yields CASGQTPNTEAFF.

CDR3 region: CSVSHRGRDEQFF. The DNA of the CDR3 is TGCAGCGTTAGCCACAGGGGGCGGGATGAGCAGTTCTTC. J is TRBJ2-1 and V is TRBV29-1, with TRBD1 identical over 9 bases. J gave up 8 bases and V 5 bases, and 7 bases lay outside the gene matches. The CDR3 covers 13 residues. Germline CDR1 SQVTM, CDR2 ANQGSEA.

Only a few counts were recorded for this clone. This chain joins TRBV3-1 (or the pseudogene TRBV3-2) and TRBJ1-6; 9 bases are a match to TRBD1. The V and J ends lost 4 bases and 10 bases, in that order; junction bases with no gene match: 8. The germline gives CDR1 LGHDT, CDR2 YNNKEL (reference sequence). The CDR3 spans 15 residues. The CDR3 DNA follows: TGTGCCAGCAGCCCACCGGGACAGGGTAGATCACCCCTCCACTTT. Its protein product is CASSPPGQGRSPLHF.

This chain connects TRBV6-6 to TRBJ2-3; 7 bases map to TRBD2. After removal of 6 bases from V and 6 bases from J, the junction contained 12 bases not matched to a gene. The CDR3 has 15 amino acids. Germline CDR1 reads MNHNY; CDR2 reads SVGAGI (reference sequence). The CDR3 nucleotides are TGTGCCAGCAGCCCCACTAGCGCGAAAGGGGATACGCAGTATTTT. Protein product: CASSPTSAKGDTQYF.

The V and J genes are TRBV10-3 and TRBJ1-2; 9 bases are shared with TRBD1. The CDR3 contains 11 residues. Germline CDR1 reads ENHRY; CDR2 reads SYGVKD. Germline trimming cut 7 bases from V and 9 bases from J; bases unmatched to any gene: 3. DNA for the CDR3: TGTGCCATCAACAGGGGGCAAAGCTACACCTTC. Its translation is CAINRGQSYTF.

The rearrangement links TRBV5-1 to TRBJ2-1, with 8 bases identical to TRBD2. The germline V gene encodes CDR1 SGHRS and CDR2 YFSETQ. This CDR3 comprises 15 residues. J was trimmed by 7 bases and V by 0 bases; bases with no gene match: 6. This chain's CDR3 is CASSLVAGSGNEQFF. For the CDR3, the DNA is TGCGCCAGCAGCTTGGTAGCGGGGTCGGGAAATGAGCAGTTCTTC.

The chain employs TRBV5-5 and TRBJ1-2, with TRBD1 matching 9 bases. Germline V gene sequence: CDR1 SGHKS, CDR2 YYEKEE (reference sequence). V lost 2 bases to trimming and J lost 6 bases; unmatched junction nucleotides: 11. This CDR3 comprises 16 residues. The CDR3 here is CASSFGTGSGKNGYTF. Written as DNA, the CDR3 is TGTGCCAGCAGCTTTGGGACAGGGAGCGGCAAAAATGGCTACACCTTC.

This clone was detected only once. The V and J genes are TRBV2 and TRBJ2-7; D gene ambiguous. With 3 bases removed from V and 6 bases from J, the gap between germline ends came to 6 bases. CDR3 length: 11 residues. CDR1 and CDR2 (germline): SNHLY, FYNNEI. CDR3 sequence (DNA): TGTGCCAGCAGTGAGGAGACCGAGCAGTACTTC. It is translated as CASSEETEQYF.

V is TRBV7-8 and J is TRBJ1-1; D remains unclear. From germline, CDR1 is SGHVS and CDR2 FQNEAQ. V was clipped by 1 base and J by 1 base, with 7 bases between them. The CDR3 totals 14 residues. The CDR3 bases are TGTGCCAGCAGCTTAGGGGCAGGGAACACTGAAGCTTTCTTT. It yields the protein CASSLGAGNTEAFF.

The genes are TRBV5-1 and TRBJ2-3, with 9 nucleotides matching TRBD2. V gave up 0 bases and J gave up 6 bases; unmatched junction bases: 8. The CDR3 length is 16 residues. In germline, CDR1 is SGHRS, CDR2 YFSETQ. The CDR3 here is CASSLAPLAGADTQYF. CDR3 sequence (DNA): TGCGCCAGCAGCTTGGCACCTTTAGCGGGAGCGGATACGCAGTATTTT.

The V call is TRBV7-2, the J call TRBJ1-5; the D is unclear. Germline V lookup: CDR1 SGHTA, CDR2 FQGNSA. This CDR3 is built from 11 residues. V was pared by 5 bases and J by 9 bases, with 8 bases between. The CDR3 loop is CASSLRGPQHF. CDR3 nucleotide sequence: TGTGCCAGCAGCCTACGTGGGCCCCAGCATTTT.

The genes are TRBV5-1 and TRBJ1-1; TRBD1 matches 9 bases. The CDR3 consists of 16 residues. V lost 2 bases, J lost 0 bases, and 5 bases stayed unmatched. CDR1 is SGHRS and CDR2 is YFSETQ in the germline V gene. The DNA of the CDR3 is TGCGCCAGCAGCTTACAGGGGGCGGGGATGAACACTGAAGCTTTCTTT. It translates to CASSLQGAGMNTEAFF.

In this sample, this clone turned up a few times. The chain carries TRBV4-3 and TRBJ1-6; D remains ambiguous. CDR3 length: 13 residues. Looked up from germline, CDR1 is LGHNA and CDR2 is YSLEER. V lost 6 bases, J lost 7 bases, and 10 bases lay in between. In DNA form, the CDR3 reads TGCGCCAGCAGTCAGACTAAAAATTCACCCCTCCACTTT. Translating it yields CASSQTKNSPLHF.

This clone showed up just a few times. This chain links TRBV5-8 with TRBJ1-1, with D possibly matching TRBD1 (6 bases). The germline gives CDR1 SGHTS, CDR2 YDEGEE. The V end was cut by 2 bases, the J end by 1 base, with 18 bases between. The CDR3 covers 17 residues. The DNA of the CDR3 is TGTGCCAGCAGCTTTACGACAGGAGGTTGGTCGAACACTGAAGCTTTCTTT. Translation: CASSFTTGGWSNTEAFF.

Of note for this clone: Relative to the germline gene, one junction end is altered; a read error may explain this. In nucleotides, the CDR3 is TGTGCTAGCAGCTTAGACCGGAGTGAGACCCAGTACTTC. Translating gives CASSLDRSETQYF. This rearrangement joins TRBV7-7 to TRBJ2-5, with D uncertain. Germline assignment: CDR1 SSHAT and CDR2 FNYEAQ (reference sequence). This CDR3 has 13 residues.

The chain carries TRBV3-1 (or the pseudogene TRBV3-2) and TRBJ2-7; D is possibly TRBD1 (7 bases). This CDR3 region has 15 residues. Germline V CDR1 and CDR2: LGHDT, YNNKEL (reference sequence). Trimming removed 1 base from V and 7 bases from J, with 17 bases in between. CDR3 in amino acids: CASSQAEAGGKEQYF. As DNA, the CDR3 is TGTGCCAGCAGCCAAGCAGAGGCAGGGGGGAAGGAGCAGTACTTC.

This chain links TRBV5-1 with TRBJ2-7; D is possibly TRBD1 (6 bases). CDR1 is SGHRS, CDR2 YFSETQ, per germline. V was clipped by 0 bases and J by 8 bases, with 15 bases between them. CDR3 length equals 14 residues. The CDR3 coding sequence is TGCGCCAGCAGCTTGGCCGGGGACACTACGAAGCAGTACTTC. This translates into CASSLAGDTTKQYF.

The chain carries TRBV5-1 and TRBJ2-3; D may be TRBD2 (6 bases). The germline V gene encodes CDR1 SGHRS and CDR2 YFSETQ. Deletions cut 5 bases from V and 6 bases from J, with 13 bases between. The CDR3 has 13 residues. The CDR3 coding sequence is TGCGCCAGCAGGTCCGGGACTTGGGATACGCAGTATTTT. Protein: CASRSGTWDTQYF.